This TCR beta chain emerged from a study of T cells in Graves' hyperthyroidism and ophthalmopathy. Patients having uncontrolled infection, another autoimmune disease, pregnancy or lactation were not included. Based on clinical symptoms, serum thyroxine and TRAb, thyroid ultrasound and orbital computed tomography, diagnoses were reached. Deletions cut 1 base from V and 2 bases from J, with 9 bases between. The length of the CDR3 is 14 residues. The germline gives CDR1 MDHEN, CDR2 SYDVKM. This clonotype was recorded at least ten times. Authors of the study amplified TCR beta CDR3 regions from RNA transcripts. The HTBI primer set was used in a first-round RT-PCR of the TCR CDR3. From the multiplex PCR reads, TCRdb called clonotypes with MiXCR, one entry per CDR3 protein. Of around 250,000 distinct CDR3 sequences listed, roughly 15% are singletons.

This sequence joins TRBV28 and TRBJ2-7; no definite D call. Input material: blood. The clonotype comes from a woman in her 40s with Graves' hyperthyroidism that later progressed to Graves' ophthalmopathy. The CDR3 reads CASSLFPAAYEQYF. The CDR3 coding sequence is TGTGCCAGCAGTTTATTCCCCGCGGCCTACGAGCAGTACTTC.